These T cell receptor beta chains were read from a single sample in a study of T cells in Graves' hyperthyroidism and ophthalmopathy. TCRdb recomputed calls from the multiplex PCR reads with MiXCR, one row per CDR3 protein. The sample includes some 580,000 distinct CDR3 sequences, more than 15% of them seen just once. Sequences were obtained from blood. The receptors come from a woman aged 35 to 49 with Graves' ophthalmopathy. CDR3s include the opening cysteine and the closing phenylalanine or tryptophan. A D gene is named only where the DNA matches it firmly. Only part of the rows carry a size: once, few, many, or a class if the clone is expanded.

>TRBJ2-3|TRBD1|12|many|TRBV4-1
TGCGCCAGCAGCAGCGACAGGGGAACGCAGTATTTT
CASSSDRGTQYF
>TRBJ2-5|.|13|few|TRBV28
TGTGCCAGCAGTTTGGGGGTCCCAGAGACCCAGTACTTC
CASSLGVPETQYF
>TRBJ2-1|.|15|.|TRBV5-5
TGTGCCAGCAGCCCACTTGGGCGGGATCATAGTGAGCAGTTCTTC
CASSPLGRDHSEQFF
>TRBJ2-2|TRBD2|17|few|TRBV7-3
TGTGCCAGCAGCTTACTTAGCGGGGGGGCGAACACCGGGGAGCTGTTTTTT
CASSLLSGGANTGELFF
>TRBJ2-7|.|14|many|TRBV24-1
TGTGCCACCAGCGGGGGCCCCAACGAATACGAGCAGTACTTC
CATSGGPNEYEQYF
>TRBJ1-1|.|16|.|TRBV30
TGTGCCTGGAGTGCCCTGGGAAGGGGCATGAACACTGAAGCTTTCTTT
CAWSALGRGMNTEAFF
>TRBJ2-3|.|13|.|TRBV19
TGTGCCAGTAAGGAGGGAGGTACAGATACGCAGTATTTT
CASKEGGTDTQYF
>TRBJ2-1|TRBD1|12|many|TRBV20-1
TGCAGTGCAACCGGGACAGTCAATGAGCAGTTCTTC
CSATGTVNEQFF
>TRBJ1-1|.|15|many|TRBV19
TGTGCCAGTAGTCCTCGACCGGGGGCGAACACTGAAGCTTTCTTT
CASSPRPGANTEAFF
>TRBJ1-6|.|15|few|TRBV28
TGTGCCAGCAGTTTGCCATACAGGATAAATTCACCCCTCCACTTT
CASSLPYRINSPLHF
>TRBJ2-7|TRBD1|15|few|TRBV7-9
TGTGCCAGCAGCTCGCCGACAGGGTCCGGCTACGAGCAGTACTTC
CASSSPTGSGYEQYF
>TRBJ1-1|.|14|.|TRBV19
TGTGCCAGTACCCAACGGCGGGAGAACACTGAAGCTTTCTTT
CASTQRRENTEAFF
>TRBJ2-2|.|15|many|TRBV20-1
TGCAGTGCTAGAGATTTCGATGTAAACACCGGGGAGCTGTTTTTT
CSARDFDVNTGELFF
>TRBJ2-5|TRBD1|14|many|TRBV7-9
TGTGCCAGCAGCGTTACACCACAGGGGGCGACCCAGTACTTC
CASSVTPQGATQYF
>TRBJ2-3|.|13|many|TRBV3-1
TGTGCCAGCAGCACCGTGAGGACAGATACGCAGTATTTT
CASSTVRTDTQYF
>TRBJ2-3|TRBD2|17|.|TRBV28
TGTGCCAGCAGTACCACTGGGGCGGGAGGGAACACAGATACGCAGTATTTT
CASSTTGAGGNTDTQYF
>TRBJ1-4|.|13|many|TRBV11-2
TGTGCCAGCAGCTTAGCAGGGGATGAAAAACTGTTTTTT
CASSLAGDEKLFF
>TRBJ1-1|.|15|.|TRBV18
TGTGCCAGCTCACCACAGGCAGATGTGAACACTGAAGCTTTCTTT
CASSPQADVNTEAFF
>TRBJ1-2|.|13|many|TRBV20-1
TGCAGTGCTAGAGAAGGCCCGTCCAGGGGCTACACCTTC
CSAREGPSRGYTF
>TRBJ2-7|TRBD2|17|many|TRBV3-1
TGTGCCAGCAGCCACAGGACTAGCGGGACCTTGGGATACGAGCAGTACTTC
CASSHRTSGTLGYEQYF
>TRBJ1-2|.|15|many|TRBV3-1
TGTGCCAGCAGCCAAGAAGGATCAGGGCTCTATGGCTACACCTTC
CASSQEGSGLYGYTF
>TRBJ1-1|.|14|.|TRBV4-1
TGCGCCAGCAGCCACCCCAGGGACACCGGGTATGCTTTCTTT
CASSHPRDTGYAFF
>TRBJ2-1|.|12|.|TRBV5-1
TGCGCCAGCAGCTTGGAACAAACCGAGCAGTTCTTC
CASSLEQTEQFF
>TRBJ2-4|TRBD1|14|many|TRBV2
TGTGCCAGCAACCCGACAGGGGGCCCGAACATTCAGTACTTC
CASNPTGGPNIQYF
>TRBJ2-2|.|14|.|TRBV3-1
TGTGCCAGCAGCCAACGCCCGAACACCGGGGAGCTGTTTTTT
CASSQRPNTGELFF
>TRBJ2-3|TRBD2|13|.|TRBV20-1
TGCAGTGCTGGGGGGGTGCGGAAAGATACGCAGTATTTT
CSAGGVRKDTQYF
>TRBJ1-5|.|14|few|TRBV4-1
TGCGCCAGCAGCCAGGTCCTTAGCAATCAGCCCCAGCATTTT
CASSQVLSNQPQHF
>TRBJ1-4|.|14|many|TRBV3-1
TGTGCCAGCAGTTCTGATGTGGCTAATGAAAAACTGTTTTTT
CASSSDVANEKLFF
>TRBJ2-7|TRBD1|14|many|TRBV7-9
TGTGCCAGCAGCCGTGGACAGGTTGGCTACGAGCAGTACTTC
CASSRGQVGYEQYF
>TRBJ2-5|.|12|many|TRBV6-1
TGTGCCAGCAGTACCGGTGCCGAGACCCAGTACTTC
CASSTGAETQYF
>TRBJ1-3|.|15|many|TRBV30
TGTGCCTGGAGTTCGCCGGGAGCACGATATGACACCATATATTTT
CAWSSPGARYDTIYF
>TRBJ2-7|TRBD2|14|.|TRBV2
TGTGCCAGCAGTGTCCTAGCGGGGACCTACGAGCAGTACTTC
CASSVLAGTYEQYF